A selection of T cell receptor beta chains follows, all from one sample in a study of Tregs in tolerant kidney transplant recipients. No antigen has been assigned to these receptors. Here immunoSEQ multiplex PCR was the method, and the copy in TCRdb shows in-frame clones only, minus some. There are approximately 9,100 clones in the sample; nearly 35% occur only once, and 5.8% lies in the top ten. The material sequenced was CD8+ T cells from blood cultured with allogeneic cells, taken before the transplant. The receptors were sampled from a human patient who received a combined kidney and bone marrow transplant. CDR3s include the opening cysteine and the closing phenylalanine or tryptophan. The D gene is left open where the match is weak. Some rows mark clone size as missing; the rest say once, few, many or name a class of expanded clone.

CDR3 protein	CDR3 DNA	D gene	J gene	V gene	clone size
CASSHSGGDRVPLHYNEQFF	TGTGCCAGCAGCCACTCTGGAGGGGACAGGGTCCCTCTCCACTACAATGAGCAGTTCTTC	TRBD1	TRBJ2-1	TRBV7-8	-
CASSSLGGETQYF	TGCGCCAGCAGCTCCCTCGGGGGAGAGACCCAGTACTTC	-	TRBJ2-5	TRBV4-3	-
CASSLERARADTQYF	TGTGCCAGCAGCTTAGAGCGGGCAAGGGCAGATACGCAGTATTTT	-	TRBJ2-3	TRBV7-6	-
CASSVLTGGLFF	TGTGCCAGCAGCGTGCTCACCGGGGGGCTGTTTTTT	-	TRBJ2-2	TRBV27	few
CASSVGGVDYEQYF	TGTGCCAGCAGCGTGGGGGGGGTAGACTACGAGCAGTACTTC	TRBD2	TRBJ2-7	TRBV9	few
CASSPRDRIHTIYF	TGTGCCAGCAGCCCCCGGGACAGGATCCACACCATATATTTT	TRBD1	TRBJ1-3	TRBV9	medium-sized
CASSPNRGSTGELFF	TGTGCCAGCAGTCCAAACAGGGGAAGCACCGGGGAGCTGTTTTTT	TRBD1	TRBJ2-2	TRBV11-3	few
CASSLVGAPYNEQFF	TGTGCCAGCAGTTTGGTGGGAGCGCCTTACAATGAGCAGTTCTTC	-	TRBJ2-1	TRBV27	-
CASSLAGDFQHF	TGTGCCAGCAGCTTAGCTGGGGACTTCCAGCATTTT	-	TRBJ1-5	TRBV7-9	once
CSVADLLITGRRMGTEAFF	TGCAGCGTAGCCGATCTATTAATAACAGGGCGCCGGATGGGCACTGAAGCTTTCTTT	-	TRBJ1-1	TRBV29-1	-
CASTEPLPGQGSYEQYF	TGTGCCAGCACCGAGCCCCTACCGGGACAGGGATCCTACGAGCAGTACTTC	TRBD1	TRBJ2-7	TRBV28	-
CASSQGGPEAFF	TGTGCCAGCAGCCAAGGGGGTCCTGAAGCTTTCTTT	-	TRBJ1-1	TRBV7-9	few
CASSIFGTSGGVHYQETQYF	TGTGCCAGCAGCATCTTCGGGACTAGCGGGGGGGTACATTACCAAGAGACCCAGTACTTC	-	TRBJ2-5	TRBV21-1	-
CASSLATGWEQYF	TGTGCCAGCAGCTTGGCGACAGGGTGGGAGCAGTACTTC	TRBD1	TRBJ2-7	TRBV5-4	few
CASSFLLAGGTDTQYF	TGTGCCAGCAGTTTCCTCCTAGCGGGCGGCACAGATACGCAGTATTTT	TRBD2	TRBJ2-3	TRBV27	few
CASSLAEDQPQHF	TGTGCCAGCAGCTTAGCGGAGGATCAGCCCCAGCATTTT	-	TRBJ1-5	TRBV7-8	-
CASSFRRQLDRGANIQYF	TGTGCCAGCAGCTTCCGGCGCCAACTTGACAGGGGCGCTAACATTCAGTACTTC	TRBD1	TRBJ2-4	TRBV13	-
CASSSPLAGGSTDTQYF	TGTGCCAGCAGTTCTCCCCTAGCGGGGGGGAGCACAGATACGCAGTATTTT	TRBD2	TRBJ2-3	TRBV28	few
CASTNERGWPGGSGNTIYF	TGTGCCAGCACAAACGAGAGGGGGTGGCCAGGCGGCTCTGGAAACACCATATATTTT	-	TRBJ1-3	TRBV11-2	-
CASSPVVGQSIYEQYF	TGTGCCAGCAGCCCAGTGGTTGGACAGTCTATCTACGAGCAGTACTTC	-	TRBJ2-7	TRBV5-6	-
CASSPGTGNGYTF	TGTGCCAGCAGCCCCGGGACAGGGAATGGCTACACCTTC	TRBD1	TRBJ1-2	TRBV7-9	medium-sized
CASSQADKALYGYTF	TGCGCCAGCAGCCAAGCAGACAAGGCTCTCTATGGCTACACCTTC	-	TRBJ1-2	TRBV5-2	-
CASSVSGGEAYEQYF	TGTGCCAGCAGCGTCTCGGGGGGCGAGGCCTACGAGCAGTACTTC	-	TRBJ2-7	TRBV6-5	-
CASSLEGDGYYEQYF	TGTGCCAGCAGCTTAGAGGGGGACGGTTACTACGAGCAGTACTTC	-	TRBJ2-7	TRBV7-2	once
CASSLLRTTGIYEQYF	TGTGCCAGCAGCTTGCTCCGTACGACAGGGATCTACGAGCAGTACTTC	TRBD1	TRBJ2-7	TRBV27	medium-sized
CASSLFPGSGELFF	TGTGCCAGCAGTTTATTCCCGGGGTCCGGGGAGCTGTTTTTT	-	TRBJ2-2	TRBV27	few
CASSLQTDDWYEQYF	TGTGCCAGCAGCTTGCAGACAGACGATTGGTACGAGCAGTACTTC	-	TRBJ2-7	TRBV5-6	medium-sized
CASSRLAGGLDTQYF	TGTGCCAGCAGCCGACTAGCGGGGGGGCTAGATACGCAGTATTTT	TRBD2	TRBJ2-3	TRBV4-2	-